This T cell receptor (beta chain) was documented in a study of identical twins. General study findings and limits: Some out-of-frame alpha sequences were shared by twins, and these showed excess low generation probability.

MiXCR was run by TCRdb on the 5' RACE reads, yielding one entry per CDR3 protein. The sample lists 700,000 or so distinct CDR3 sequences, 8.6% occurring once. Details on this clonotype: Its antigen is not identified.

In germline, CDR1 is LNHNV, CDR2 YYDKDF (reference sequence). CDR3 size: 14 residues. V was pared by 3 bases and J by 5 bases, with 13 bases between. The same specimen was also included in a second study, on yellow fever vaccine responses in identical twins.

The sequenced sample was PBMCs. The J gene is TRBJ2-5, the V gene TRBV15; D gene ambiguous. The source is a young woman in good health. This CDR3 reads CATSRAPALETQYF. CDR3 DNA sequence: TGTGCCACCAGCAGGGCCCCAGCGCTTGAGACCCAGTACTTC.